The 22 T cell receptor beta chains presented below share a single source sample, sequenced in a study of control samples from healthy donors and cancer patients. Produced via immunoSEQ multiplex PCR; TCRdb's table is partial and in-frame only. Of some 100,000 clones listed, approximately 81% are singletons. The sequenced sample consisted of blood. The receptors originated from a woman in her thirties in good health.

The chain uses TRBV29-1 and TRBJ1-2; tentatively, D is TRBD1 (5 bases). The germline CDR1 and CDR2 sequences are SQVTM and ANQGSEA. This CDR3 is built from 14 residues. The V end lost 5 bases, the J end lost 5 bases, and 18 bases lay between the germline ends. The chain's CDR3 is CSVRVQGREYGYTF. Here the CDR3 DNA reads TGCAGCGTTCGGGTGCAAGGCAGGGAATATGGCTACACCTTC.

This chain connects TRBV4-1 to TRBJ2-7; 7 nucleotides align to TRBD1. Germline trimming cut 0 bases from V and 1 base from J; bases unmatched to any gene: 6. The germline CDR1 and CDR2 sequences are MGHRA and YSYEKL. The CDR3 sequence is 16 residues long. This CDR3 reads CASSQEGDRASYEQYF. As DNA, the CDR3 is TGCGCCAGCAGCCAAGAAGGCGACAGGGCGTCCTACGAGCAGTACTTC.

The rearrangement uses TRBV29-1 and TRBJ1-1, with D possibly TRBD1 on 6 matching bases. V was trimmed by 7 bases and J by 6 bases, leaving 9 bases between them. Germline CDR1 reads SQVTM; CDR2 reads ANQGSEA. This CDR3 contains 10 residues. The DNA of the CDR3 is TGCAGCGCTTGGACAGCTGAAGCTTTCTTT. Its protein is CSAWTAEAFF. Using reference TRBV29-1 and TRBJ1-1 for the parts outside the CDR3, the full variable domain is SAVISQKPSRDICQRGTSLTIQCQVDSQVTMMFWYRQQPGQSLTLIATANQGSEATYESGFVIDKFPISRPNLTFSTLTVSNMSPEDSSIYLCSAWTAEAFFGQGTRLTVV.

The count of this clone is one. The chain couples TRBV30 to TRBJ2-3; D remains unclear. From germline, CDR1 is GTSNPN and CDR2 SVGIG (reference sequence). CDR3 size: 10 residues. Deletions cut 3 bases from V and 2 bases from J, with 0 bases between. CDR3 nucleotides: TGTGCCTGGAGCACAGATACGCAGTATTTT. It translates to CAWSTDTQYF. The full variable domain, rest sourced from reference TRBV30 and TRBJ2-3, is SQTIHQWPATLVQPVGSPLSLECTVEGTSNPNLYWYRQAAGRGLQLLFYSVGIGQISSEVPQNLSASRPQDRQFILSSKKLLLSDSGFYLCAWSTDTQYFGPGTRLTVL.

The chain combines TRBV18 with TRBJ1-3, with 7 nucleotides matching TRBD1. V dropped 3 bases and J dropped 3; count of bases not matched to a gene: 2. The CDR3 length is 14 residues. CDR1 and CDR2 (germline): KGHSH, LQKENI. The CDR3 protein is CASSPRTGGNTIYF. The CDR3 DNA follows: TGTGCCAGCTCACCCAGGACAGGTGGAAACACCATATATTTT.

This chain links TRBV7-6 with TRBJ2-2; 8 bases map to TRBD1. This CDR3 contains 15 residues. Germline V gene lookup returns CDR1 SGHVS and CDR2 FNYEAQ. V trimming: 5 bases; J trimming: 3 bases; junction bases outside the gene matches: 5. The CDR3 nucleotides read TGTGCCAGCAGCACAGGACAGGGAGACACCGGGGAGCTGTTTTTT. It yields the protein CASSTGQGDTGELFF.

DNA of the CDR3: TGTGCCTGGAACCGGGACAGAGGTGAAGCTTTCTTT. It specifies CAWNRDRGEAFF. The rearrangement joins TRBV30 to TRBJ1-1; 7 positions agree with TRBD1. Trimming took 4 bases from V and 7 from J; bases not matched to a gene: 6. From germline, CDR1 is GTSNPN and CDR2 SVGIG (reference sequence). The CDR3 spans 12 residues.

CDR3 in DNA: TGTGCCAGTAGTGAGGGGCTCTCTGGGGCCAACGTCCTGACTTTC. Its translation: CASSEGLSGANVLTF. The V gene is TRBV19, the J gene TRBJ2-6; TRBD1 or TRBD2 may be the D gene (5 bases each). Germline CDR1 reads LNHDA; CDR2 reads SQIVND (reference sequence). The V end lost 5 bases, the J end lost 0 bases, and 8 bases lay between the germline ends. CDR3 length: 15 residues.

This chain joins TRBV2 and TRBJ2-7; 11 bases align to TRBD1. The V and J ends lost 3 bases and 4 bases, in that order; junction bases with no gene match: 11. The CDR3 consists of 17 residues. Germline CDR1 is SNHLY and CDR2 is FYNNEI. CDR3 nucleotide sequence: TGTGCCAGCAGTGAGCCGTGGACAGGGGGCGCGTCATACGAGCAGTACTTC. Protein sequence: CASSEPWTGGASYEQYF.

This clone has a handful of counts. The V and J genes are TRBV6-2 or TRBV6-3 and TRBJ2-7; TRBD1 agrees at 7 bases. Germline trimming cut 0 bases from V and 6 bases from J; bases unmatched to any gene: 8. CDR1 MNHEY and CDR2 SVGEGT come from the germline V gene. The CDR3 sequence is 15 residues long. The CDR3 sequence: CASSYSTGAGSEQYF. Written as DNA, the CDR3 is TGTGCCAGCAGTTACTCAACAGGGGCAGGGTCCGAGCAGTACTTC.

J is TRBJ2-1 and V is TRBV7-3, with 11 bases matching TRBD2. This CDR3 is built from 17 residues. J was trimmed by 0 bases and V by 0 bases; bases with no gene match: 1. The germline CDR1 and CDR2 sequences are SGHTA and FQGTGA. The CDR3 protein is CASSLTSGGVSYNEQFF. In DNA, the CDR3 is TGTGCCAGCAGCTTAACTAGCGGGGGGGTCTCCTACAATGAGCAGTTCTTC.

CDR3 in amino acids: CASSLNGQQKVTQYF. The CDR3 DNA reads TGTGCCAGCAGCTTAAATGGGCAGCAAAAGGTGACCCAGTACTTC. The chain recombines TRBV7-2 with TRBJ2-5, with D unresolved. This CDR3 comprises 15 residues. Trimming shortened V by 2 bases and J by 7 bases, and 17 bases separated the two germline ends. Germline lookup yields CDR1 SGHTA and CDR2 FQGNSA.

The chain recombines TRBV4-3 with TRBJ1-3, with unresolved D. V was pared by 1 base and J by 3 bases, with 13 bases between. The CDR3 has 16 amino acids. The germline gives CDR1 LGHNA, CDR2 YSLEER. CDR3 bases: TGCGCCAGCAGCCAAGGAAATTCGGTACTTGGAAACACCATATATTTT. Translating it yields CASSQGNSVLGNTIYF.

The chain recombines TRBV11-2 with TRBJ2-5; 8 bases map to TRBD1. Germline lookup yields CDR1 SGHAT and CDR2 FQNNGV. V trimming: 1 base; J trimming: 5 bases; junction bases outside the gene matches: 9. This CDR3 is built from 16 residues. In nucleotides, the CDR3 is TGTGCCAGCAGCTTAGGGGGGACAGGACGGACGGAGACCCAGTACTTC. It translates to CASSLGGTGRTETQYF.

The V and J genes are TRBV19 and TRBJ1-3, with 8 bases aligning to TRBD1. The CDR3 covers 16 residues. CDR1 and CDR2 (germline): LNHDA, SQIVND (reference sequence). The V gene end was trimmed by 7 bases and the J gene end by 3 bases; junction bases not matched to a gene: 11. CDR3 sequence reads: CASMDRAEDYGNTIYF. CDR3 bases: TGTGCCAGTATGGACAGGGCTGAAGATTATGGAAACACCATATATTTT.

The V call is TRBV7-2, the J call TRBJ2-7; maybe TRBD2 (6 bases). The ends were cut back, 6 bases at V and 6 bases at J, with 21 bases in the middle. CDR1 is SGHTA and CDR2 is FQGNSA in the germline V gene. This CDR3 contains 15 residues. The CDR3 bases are TGTGCCAGCAGGCCACCGGGGGTTAGGTTCGGCGAGCAGTACTTC. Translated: CASRPPGVRFGEQYF.

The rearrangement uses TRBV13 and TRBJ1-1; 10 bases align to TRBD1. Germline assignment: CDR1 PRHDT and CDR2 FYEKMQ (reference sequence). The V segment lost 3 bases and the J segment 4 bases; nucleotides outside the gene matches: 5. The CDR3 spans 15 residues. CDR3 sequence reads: CASSFRDRGSTEAFF. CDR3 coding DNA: TGTGCCAGCAGCTTTCGGGACAGGGGCAGCACTGAAGCTTTCTTT.

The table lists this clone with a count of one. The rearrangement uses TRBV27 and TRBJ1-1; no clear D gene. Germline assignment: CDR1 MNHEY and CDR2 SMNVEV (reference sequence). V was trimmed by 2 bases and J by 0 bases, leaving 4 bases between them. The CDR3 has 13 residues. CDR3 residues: CASSLVVNTEAFF. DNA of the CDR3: TGTGCCAGCAGTTTAGTGGTGAACACTGAAGCTTTCTTT.

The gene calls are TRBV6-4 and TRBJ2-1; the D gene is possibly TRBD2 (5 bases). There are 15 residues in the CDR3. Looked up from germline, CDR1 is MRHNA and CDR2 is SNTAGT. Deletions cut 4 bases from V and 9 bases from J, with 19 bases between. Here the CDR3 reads CASSGGFGVRGEQFF. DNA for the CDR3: TGTGCCAGCAGTGGTGGCTTCGGGGTTCGGGGTGAGCAGTTCTTC.

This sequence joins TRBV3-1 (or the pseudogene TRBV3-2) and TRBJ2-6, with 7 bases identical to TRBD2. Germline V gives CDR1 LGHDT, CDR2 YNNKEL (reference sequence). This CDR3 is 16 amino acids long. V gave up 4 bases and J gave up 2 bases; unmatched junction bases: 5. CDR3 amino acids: CASSRLGGPGANVLTF. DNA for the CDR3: TGTGCCAGCAGCCGATTGGGAGGGCCTGGGGCCAACGTCCTGACTTTC.

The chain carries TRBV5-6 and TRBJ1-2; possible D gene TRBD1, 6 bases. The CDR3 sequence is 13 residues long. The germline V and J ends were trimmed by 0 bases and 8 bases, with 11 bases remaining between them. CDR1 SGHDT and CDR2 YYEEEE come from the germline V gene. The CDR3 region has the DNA TGTGCCAGCAGCTTGGTCAGGGGTTCCGGCTACACCTTC. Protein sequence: CASSLVRGSGYTF.

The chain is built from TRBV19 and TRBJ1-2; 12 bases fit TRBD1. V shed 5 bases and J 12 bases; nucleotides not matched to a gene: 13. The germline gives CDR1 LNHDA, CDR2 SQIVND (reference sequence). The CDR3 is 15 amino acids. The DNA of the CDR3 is TGTGCCAGTAGTCCCTTGTATAGGGACAGGGGGCCGGACACCTTC. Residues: CASSPLYRDRGPDTF.